Many counts were recorded for the clone carrying this T cell receptor (beta chain). Its antigen is not identified. This entry is derived from a study of early T cells in non-severe SARS-CoV-2 infection. General study results and limits: Database matching using VDJdb favored anti-spike CD8 responses, with private and CD4 specificities left missing.

This CDR3 comprises 15 residues. Germline CDR1 LGHNA, CDR2 YNFKEQ. V lost 2 bases to trimming and J lost 8 bases; unmatched junction nucleotides: 10. TCRdb used MiXCR to reprocess the 5' RACE reads, holding one entry per CDR3 protein. The sample holds tens of thousands of distinct CDR3 sequences, about 3.8% seen once. The source material was whole blood. The chain uses TRBV4-2 and TRBJ1-2, with TRBD1 matching 8 bases. The receptor was derived from an adult who was a healthcare worker with PCR-confirmed SARS-CoV-2 infection or an uninfected control (not recorded which). The CDR3 loop is CASSQPDRDGRGYTF. CDR3 DNA sequence: TGTGCCAGCAGCCAACCGGACAGGGACGGGCGCGGCTACACCTTC.